Described below is a single T cell receptor (beta chain) sequence and its context. The protocol was immunoSEQ multiplex PCR, while the TCRdb copy is restricted to in-frame clones and leaves out a portion. The sample carries around 50,000 clones, about nine tenths recorded once. Germline V gene sequence: CDR1 KGHSH, CDR2 LQKENI. This CDR3 contains 12 residues. V lost 3 bases, J lost 6 bases, and 8 bases lay in between. These data originate in a study of blood T cell repertoires in COVID-19. Across the study: Nucleic acid was either cDNA or gDNA, and it came from T cells, B-cell-depleted T cells, or PBMCs.

The TCR comes from a man between 65 and 79 years old with acute or convalescent COVID-19. The specimen was peripheral blood. The J gene is TRBJ1-1, the V gene TRBV18; D not certain. As DNA, the CDR3 is TGTGCCAGCTCACCCAGTATGTCTGAAGCTTTCTTT. Protein product: CASSPSMSEAFF.